The 7 T cell receptor beta chains reported below all come from one sample, sequenced in a study of blood T cell repertoires in COVID-19. Clones were read by immunoSEQ multiplex PCR, and TCRdb kept only the in-frame ones, dropping some. The sample has 200,000 to 250,000 clones, over 80% seen once; the top ten hold under 3.5%. The sequenced material came from peripheral blood. Receptor source: a man aged 25-45 years with COVID-19, enrolled during active disease.

The CDR3 here is CASSRDRVHGYTF. The CDR3 nucleotides read TGTGCCAGCAGCCGCGACAGGGTCCATGGCTACACCTTC. The rearrangement joins TRBV11-2 to TRBJ1-2, with 7 nucleotides matching TRBD1. This CDR3 has 13 amino acids. V lost 5 bases to trimming and J lost 6 bases; unmatched junction nucleotides: 6. Germline V gives CDR1 SGHAT, CDR2 FQNNGV.

The chain uses TRBV5-5 and TRBJ2-1, with TRBD2 as a possible D gene (5 bases). The CDR3 is made up of 13 amino acids. V dropped 3 bases and J dropped 7 bases, with 11 bases sitting between them. Germline V gives CDR1 SGHKS, CDR2 YYEKEE (reference sequence). Here the CDR3 DNA reads TGTGCCAGCAGCTCACCCGGCGGGAATGAGCAGTTCTTC. It yields the protein CASSSPGGNEQFF.

The chain combines TRBV5-1 with TRBJ1-2; 10 bases are a match to TRBD1. Germline loops: CDR1 SGHRS, CDR2 YFSETQ. The CDR3 is 17 amino acids. V dropped 4 bases and J dropped 4; count of bases not matched to a gene: 13. In DNA, the CDR3 is TGCGCCAGCAGCCCGACCCGGGACAGGGGCGGATTCTATGGCTACACCTTC. This translates into CASSPTRDRGGFYGYTF.

The chain carries TRBV24-1 and TRBJ2-1; the match to TRBD1 covers 12 bases. The CDR3 extends over 19 amino acids. V was pared by 0 bases and J by 5 bases, with 10 bases of the junction left unmatched. Germline V CDR1 and CDR2: KGHDR, SFDVKD. The CDR3 reads CATSDLGGTGGFLDNEQFF. The DNA of the CDR3 is TGTGCCACCAGTGATTTGGGGGGGACAGGGGGCTTCTTAGACAATGAGCAGTTCTTC.

CDR3 bases: TGTGCCAGCAGGGGAGAGACTAGCGGGAGCACAGATACGCAGTATTTT. It translates to CASRGETSGSTDTQYF. The chain employs TRBV6-6 and TRBJ2-3; TRBD2 matches 10 bases. Trimming took 6 bases from V and 0 from J; bases not matched to a gene: 6. Germline assignment: CDR1 MNHNY and CDR2 SVGAGI (reference sequence). The CDR3 contains 16 residues.

This clone has just one count. The rearrangement uses TRBV6-9 and TRBJ1-2; TRBD1 might be the D (6 bases). CDR1 and CDR2 from the germline V gene are MNHGY and SVAAGI. The CDR3 has 15 residues. The V gene lost 4 bases and the J gene lost 4 bases, with 16 bases spanning the gap. CDR3 sequence reads: CASSSQGLGTYGYTF. The CDR3 DNA follows: TGTGCCAGCAGTTCTCAGGGGCTAGGGACCTATGGCTACACCTTC.

J is TRBJ2-1 and V is TRBV7-9, with 10 bases lining up with TRBD2. Germline-derived CDR1 and CDR2 are SEHNR and FQNEAQ (reference sequence). After removal of 0 bases from V and 4 bases from J, the junction contained 6 bases not matched to a gene. This CDR3 has 17 residues. This CDR3 reads CASSLALAGVRYNEQFF. CDR3 sequence (DNA): TGTGCCAGCAGCTTAGCCCTAGCGGGAGTACGGTACAATGAGCAGTTCTTC.